The 15 T cell receptor beta chains presented below share a single source sample, sequenced in a study of blood T cell repertoires in COVID-19. Measured with immunoSEQ multiplex PCR; TCRdb has only the in-frame clones, and not every one. The sample shows approximately 210,000 clones, approximately 82% of them seen only once. Sequenced input: PBMCs or T cells enriched from blood (not recorded which). Receptors were obtained from a man aged 40-50 years who had recovered from COVID-19.

The V and J genes are TRBV3-1 (or the pseudogene TRBV3-2) and TRBJ1-3; maybe TRBD1 (6 bases). CDR1 is LGHDT and CDR2 is YNNKEL in the germline V gene (reference sequence). This CDR3 is 12 amino acids long. The V end was cut by 8 bases, the J end by 4 bases, with 9 bases between. CDR3 sequence: CASAGDGNTIYF. In nucleotides, the CDR3 is TGTGCCAGCGCAGGGGACGGAAACACCATATATTTT.

The CDR3 DNA is TGTGCCAGCAGTTCACAGGGAACTGGGGCCAACGTCCTGACTTTC. It specifies CASSSQGTGANVLTF. The rearrangement joins TRBV28 to TRBJ2-6, with D perhaps matching TRBD1 (6 bases). V shed 4 bases and J shed 2 bases, with 9 bases lying between them. CDR3 length: 15 amino acids. Germline values: CDR1 MDHEN, CDR2 SYDVKM.

The CDR3 bases are TGTGCTAGTGGCCGGTTGGATGAGCAGTTCTTC. Its protein is CASGRLDEQFF. The chain has TRBV12-5 and TRBJ2-1; no definite D call. Germline lookup yields CDR1 LGHNT and CDR2 FRNRAP. V was pared by 6 bases and J by 8 bases, with 8 bases between. This CDR3 comprises 11 residues.

The chain combines TRBV6-2 or TRBV6-3 with TRBJ1-1; a weak D match, TRBD1 (5 bases). V lost 2 bases, J lost 11 bases, and 9 bases lay in between. The germline gives CDR1 MNHEY, CDR2 SVGEGT. The CDR3 consists of 11 residues. CDR3 coding DNA: TGTGCCAGCAGTTACCCCCAGGGCGCTTTCTTT. This translates into CASSYPQGAFF.

V usage is TRBV27 and J usage is TRBJ2-7, with 9 bases lining up with TRBD2. Trimming cost V 5 bases and J 4 bases; bases outside gene matches: 6. This CDR3 comprises 14 residues. Germline CDR1 and CDR2: MNHEY and SMNVEV (reference sequence). CDR3 sequence: CASSLSGSRYEQYF. The CDR3 coding sequence is TGTGCCAGCAGTCTTAGCGGGAGTCGATACGAGCAGTACTTC.

This chain uses TRBV7-9 with TRBJ2-1; 10 bases match TRBD1. Germline assignment: CDR1 SEHNR and CDR2 FQNEAQ (reference sequence). The CDR3 covers 15 residues. V was pared by 2 bases and J by 10 bases, with 8 bases of the junction left unmatched. In nucleotides, the CDR3 is TGTGCCAGCAGCTTAACCGGGACAGGGGATGGGGAGCAGTTCTTC. Its protein is CASSLTGTGDGEQFF.

The chain links TRBV6-5 to TRBJ2-7, with D maybe TRBD2 (6 bases). The V and J ends lost 2 bases and 5 bases respectively, with 13 bases between them. The CDR3 runs 14 residues. CDR1 is MNHEY, CDR2 SVGAGI, per germline. CDR3 residues: CASSYGGLFDEQYF. The CDR3 bases are TGTGCCAGCAGTTACGGGGGACTTTTCGACGAGCAGTACTTC.

The CDR3 nucleotides read TGTGCCAGCAGTGGGTTAGCGGGACACACCGGGGAGCTGTTTTTT. This gives the protein CASSGLAGHTGELFF. The chain joins TRBV2 to TRBJ2-2; 8 nucleotides align to TRBD2. CDR1 is SNHLY and CDR2 is FYNNEI in the germline V gene. Germline trimming cut 4 bases from V and 3 bases from J; bases unmatched to any gene: 4. The CDR3 has 15 amino acids.

The chain recombines TRBV7-9 with TRBJ1-1; perhaps TRBD1 as D (6 bases). CDR1 SEHNR and CDR2 FQNEAQ come from the germline V gene (reference sequence). V was trimmed by 11 bases and J by 5 bases, leaving 21 bases between them. The CDR3 covers 14 residues. CDR3 DNA: TGTGCCGCAGACAGGAACGGTGGTAATACTGAAGCTTTCTTT. Amino acid sequence: CAADRNGGNTEAFF.

CDR3 nucleotide sequence: TGTGCCAGCAGCCCTGGCGGGACAGGGGGCTTAGAGCAGTACTTC. It translates to CASSPGGTGGLEQYF. The chain links TRBV5-6 to TRBJ2-7; 12 bases fit TRBD1. J gave up 7 bases and V 4 bases, and 9 bases lay outside the gene matches. The CDR3 spans 15 residues. Per germline, CDR1 SGHDT and CDR2 YYEEEE.

There are a few counts of this clone. The chain links TRBV7-2 to TRBJ1-2, with D possibly TRBD1 on 5 matching bases. In germline, CDR1 is SGHTA, CDR2 FQGNSA. V gave up 1 base and J gave up 5 bases, with 17 bases separating them. This CDR3 comprises 16 residues. The CDR3 loop is CASSLDFRLGGYGYTF. The CDR3 DNA sequence: TGTGCCAGCAGCTTAGATTTCAGGTTGGGGGGGTATGGCTACACCTTC.

This sequence joins TRBV10-1 and TRBJ2-3, with 7 bases identical to TRBD2. The CDR3 has 16 amino acids. Trimming cost V 3 bases and J 7 bases; bases outside gene matches: 13. Germline assignment: CDR1 WNHNN and CDR2 SYGVQD (reference sequence). CDR3 coding DNA: TGCGCCAGCAGTGATGGGCTAGCGGAGGGAAGGAATACGCAGTATTTT. The encoded protein is CASSDGLAEGRNTQYF.

The CDR3 loop reads CSVARGNTEAFF. CDR3 nucleotide sequence: TGCAGCGTTGCTCGGGGGAACACTGAAGCTTTCTTT. The chain is built from TRBV29-1 and TRBJ1-1; D ambiguous. V was pared by 4 bases and J by 1 base, with 7 bases between. Per germline, CDR1 SQVTM and CDR2 ANQGSEA. CDR3 length: 12 amino acids.

The J gene is TRBJ2-3, the V gene TRBV24-1; possible D gene TRBD2, 7 bases. The CDR3 has 17 amino acids. Trimming left V 5 bases short and J 5 bases short, with 22 bases between. CDR1 and CDR2 (germline): KGHDR, SFDVKD. The DNA of the CDR3 is TGTGCCACCAGTGGACACCTAGGGGGGGGATTAGAAGATACGCAGTATTTT. Encoded protein: CATSGHLGGGLEDTQYF.

The sample holds a few counts of this clone. This sequence joins TRBV3-1 (or the pseudogene TRBV3-2) and TRBJ2-7; D uncertain. The CDR3 runs 14 residues. V was trimmed by 1 base and J by 1 base, leaving 8 bases between them. CDR1 is LGHDT and CDR2 is YNNKEL in the germline V gene (reference sequence). CDR3 bases: TGTGCCAGCAGCCAAGTCAGGCCTTCCTACGAGCAGTACTTC. Translating it yields CASSQVRPSYEQYF.